This TCR beta chain was sequenced in a study of blood T cells in healthy people across ages. This clonotype was counted a few times. Germline loops: CDR1 DFQATT, CDR2 SNEGSKA (reference sequence). V was pared by 6 bases and J by 0 bases, with 6 bases of the junction left unmatched. The CDR3 is 14 amino acids. Using a J-beta primer mix together with a sample-barcoded 5' primer, a second PCR was run for about 7 to 12 cycles. TCRdb used MiXCR to reprocess the 5' RACE reads, holding one entry per CDR3 protein. The repertoire holds some 760,000 distinct CDR3 sequences, with roughly 25% as singletons. This sample also appeared in a second study, on T cells of mothers and their children. Per that paper: Mothers yielded over 8 million CDR3 reads, children 3 million to 3.5 million each. Related mother-child pairs showed slightly higher but non-significant overlap than unrelated pairs.

This clonotype was obtained from a boy aged 5-17 years in good health. Input material: blood. This chain connects TRBV20-1 to TRBJ2-3; TRBD1 aligns across 7 bases. In DNA form, the CDR3 reads TGCAGTGCGGGGTACAGGGGAAGCACAGATACGCAGTATTTT. Amino acid sequence: CSAGYRGSTDTQYF.